The 20 T cell receptor beta chains below come from one sample, sequenced in a study of blood T cell repertoires in COVID-19. Libraries were prepared by immunoSEQ multiplex PCR; TCRdb keeps only in-frame clonotypes and omits some of them. There are fewer than 500,000 clones in the sample; roughly nine tenths occur only once, and roughly 0.7% lies in the top ten. Material for sequencing was PBMCs or T cells enriched from blood (not recorded which). Source of these receptors: a young woman who had recovered from COVID-19.

This chain links TRBV18 with TRBJ1-2; 7 bases align to TRBD1. V was clipped by 3 bases and J by 6 bases; unmatched bases: 13. This CDR3 has 16 amino acids. Germline V lookup: CDR1 KGHSH, CDR2 LQKENI. CDR3 region: CASSPGERGRVDGYTF. The CDR3, as DNA: TGTGCCAGCTCACCGGGAGAAAGGGGGCGCGTTGATGGCTACACCTTC.

The chain employs TRBV5-1 and TRBJ1-2, with D perhaps TRBD1 (5 bases). This CDR3 is built from 13 residues. Germline assignment: CDR1 SGHRS and CDR2 YFSETQ. The germline V and J ends were trimmed by 0 bases and 9 bases, with 12 bases remaining between them. As DNA, the CDR3 is TGCGCCAGCAGCTTGGAAGGGGAAGTCAGCTACACCTTC. Its translation is CASSLEGEVSYTF.

The chain links TRBV21-1 to TRBJ2-7; no DNA check was done on the table's D call, TRBD1. TRBV21-1 is a pseudogene locus. The CDR3 length is 15 residues. This CDR3 reads CASSPQQGGRCVLDF. CDR3 nucleotides: TGTGCCAGCAGCCCACAACAGGGGGGGCGGTGCGTATTGGACTTC.

The rearrangement uses TRBV28 and TRBJ1-3; D is possibly TRBD1 (5 bases). V dropped 4 bases and J dropped 0 bases, with 10 bases sitting between them. This CDR3 spans 15 amino acids. Per germline, CDR1 MDHEN and CDR2 SYDVKM. CDR3 sequence: CASSSGLTSGNTIYF. The CDR3 coding sequence is TGTGCCAGCAGTTCGGGACTCACCTCTGGAAACACCATATATTTT. Supplemented by reference TRBV28 and TRBJ1-3, the full variable domain reads DVKVTQSSRYLVKRTGEKVFLECVQDMDHENMFWYRQDPGLGLRLIYFSYDVKMKEKGDIPEGYSVSREKKERFSLILESASTNQTSMYLCASSSGLTSGNTIYFGEGSWLTVV.

This clone was seen a single time. The CDR3 coding sequence is TGTGCCAGCGCTAGGCGGGCGGAGAGTGGCTACACCTTC. Amino acids: CASARRAESGYTF. The V gene is TRBV12-3 or TRBV12-4, the J gene TRBJ1-2; no firm D call. This CDR3 spans 13 amino acids. V dropped 8 bases and J dropped 7 bases, with 17 bases sitting between them.

J is TRBJ2-3 and V is TRBV3-1 (or the pseudogene TRBV3-2); TRBD2 aligns across 8 bases. Trimming at V came to 1 base and at J to 4 bases, leaving 1 base not matched to a gene. CDR1 is LGHDT, CDR2 YNNKEL, per germline (reference sequence). This CDR3 is built from 14 residues. The CDR3 DNA follows: TGTGCCAGCAGCCAAGCACTAGCGGCAGATACGCAGTATTTT. It yields the protein CASSQALAADTQYF.

V usage is TRBV5-6 and J usage is TRBJ1-2, with D maybe TRBD1 (6 bases). This CDR3 has 14 amino acids. The V and J ends lost 0 bases and 8 bases respectively, with 14 bases between them. From germline, CDR1 is SGHDT and CDR2 YYEEEE. The CDR3 sequence: CASSLERGSGGYTF. DNA of the CDR3: TGTGCCAGCAGCTTGGAGAGGGGGAGTGGAGGCTACACCTTC.

CDR3 coding DNA: TGTGCCAGCAGTTTAATGGGGGCCCTGGGGCCCCAGCATTTT. This codes for CASSLMGALGPQHF. The gene calls are TRBV27 and TRBJ1-5; perhaps TRBD1 as D (6 bases). This CDR3 is built from 14 residues. Trimming left V 2 bases short and J 9 bases short, with 14 bases between. Per germline, CDR1 MNHEY and CDR2 SMNVEV (reference sequence).

The V and J genes are TRBV30 and TRBJ1-1, with a weak D call TRBD1 (5 bases). CDR3 length equals 13 residues. V gave up 3 bases and J gave up 3 bases, with 11 bases separating them. The germline CDR1 and CDR2 sequences are GTSNPN and SVGIG (reference sequence). DNA of the CDR3: TGTGCCTGGAGCGCAGGGCTGCACACTGAAGCTTTCTTT. Its protein is CAWSAGLHTEAFF. Combining the CDR3 with reference TRBV30 and TRBJ1-1 gives the whole variable domain SQTIHQWPATLVQPVGSPLSLECTVEGTSNPNLYWYRQAAGRGLQLLFYSVGIGQISSEVPQNLSASRPQDRQFILSSKKLLLSDSGFYLCAWSAGLHTEAFFGQGTRLTVV.

Worth noting for this clone: Other DNA sequences in this specimen translate into the identical CDR3. The CDR3 bases are TGTGCCAGTAGTATAGTTCAGGGATACTATGGCTACACCTTC. Encoded protein: CASSIVQGYYGYTF. The genes are TRBV19 and TRBJ1-2; TRBD1 is a possible D gene (5 bases). The V gene's germline CDR1 is LNHDA and CDR2 SQIVND (reference sequence). This CDR3 region has 14 residues. The ends were cut back, 1 base at V and 3 bases at J, with 9 bases in the middle.

The sample holds one count of this clone. This chain uses TRBV27 with TRBJ2-1, with D perhaps TRBD1 (5 bases). The CDR3 has 15 residues. V was clipped by 5 bases and J by 5 bases, with 16 bases between them. Germline CDR1 MNHEY, CDR2 SMNVEV (reference sequence). CDR3 DNA: TGTGCCAGCAGTAACCCAGGGCCTGGCCACAATGAGCAGTTCTTC. Translating gives CASSNPGPGHNEQFF.

The chain couples TRBV29-1 to TRBJ2-6; 7 bases agree with TRBD2. The junction had 3 bases not matched to a gene; V was cut back by 4 bases and J by 0 bases. Germline CDR1 SQVTM, CDR2 ANQGSEA. CDR3 size: 15 residues. The CDR3 nucleotides read TGCAGCGTTGGACTAGCAAGCTCTGGGGCCAACGTCCTGACTTTC. This encodes CSVGLASSGANVLTF.

This rearrangement joins TRBV19 to TRBJ1-6; tentatively, D is TRBD1 (6 bases). V was trimmed by 7 bases and J by 7 bases, leaving 17 bases between them. Per germline, CDR1 LNHDA and CDR2 SQIVND (reference sequence). The CDR3 covers 15 residues. In DNA, the CDR3 is TGTGCCAGTACTACAGGGTCAGGGTGGAATTCACCCCTCCACTTT. It translates to CASTTGSGWNSPLHF.

This chain links TRBV4-1 with TRBJ1-2, with D unclear. The CDR3 has 15 amino acids. Germline V gene lookup returns CDR1 MGHRA and CDR2 YSYEKL. V was trimmed by 1 base and J by 1 base, leaving 10 bases between them. CDR3 loop: CASSQVGLGNYGYTF. The CDR3 region has the DNA TGCGCCAGCAGCCAAGTGGGTCTAGGTAACTATGGCTACACCTTC.

The rearrangement joins TRBV30 to TRBJ2-3; the match to TRBD2 covers 13 bases. The CDR3 sequence is 21 residues long. The V and J ends lost 4 bases and 0 bases, in that order; junction bases with no gene match: 19. Germline-derived CDR1 and CDR2 are GTSNPN and SVGIG (reference sequence). The DNA of the CDR3 is TGTGCCTGGATTCAAACTAGCGGGGGGGTTGGGTCTCCCCTTAGCACAGATACGCAGTATTTT. It translates to CAWIQTSGGVGSPLSTDTQYF.

The V gene is TRBV19, the J gene TRBJ1-2, with 7 positions matching TRBD1. The CDR3 length is 12 residues. With 6 bases clipped from V and 9 bases from J, the junction kept 7 bases outside the gene matches. Germline assignment: CDR1 LNHDA and CDR2 SQIVND (reference sequence). Written as DNA, the CDR3 is TGTGCCAGTAGGACAGGGACGATAAGCTACACCTTC. Translating gives CASRTGTISYTF. Based on the CDR3 plus reference TRBV19 and TRBJ1-2, the full variable domain is DGGITQSPKYLFRKEGQNVTLSCEQNLNHDAMYWYRQDPGQGLRLIYYSQIVNDFQKGDIAEGYSVSREKKESFPLTVTSAQKNPTAFYLCASRTGTISYTFGSGTRLTVV.

There are a few counts of this clone. V and J are TRBV2 and TRBJ2-1, with a weak D call TRBD1 (5 bases). The CDR3 is 13 residues long. Trimming took 8 bases from V and 7 from J, leaving 15 bases between them. The V gene's germline CDR1 is SNHLY and CDR2 FYNNEI. The CDR3 is CASLQDTSNEQFF. CDR3 nucleotides: TGTGCCAGCCTCCAGGACACAAGTAATGAGCAGTTCTTC.

This chain connects TRBV29-1 to TRBJ1-6, with 7 bases aligning to TRBD1. The ends lost 6 bases at V and 8 bases at J; junction bases unmatched: 7. This CDR3 comprises 13 residues. Germline V gene sequence: CDR1 SQVTM, CDR2 ANQGSEA. DNA for the CDR3: TGCAGCGTAGCGACAGGGACGGATTCACCCCTCCACTTT. Translated, it gives CSVATGTDSPLHF.

V and J are TRBV5-1 and TRBJ2-6; 11 nucleotides align to TRBD1. V lost 4 bases to trimming and J lost 1 base; unmatched junction nucleotides: 4. CDR1 is SGHRS and CDR2 is YFSETQ in the germline V gene. CDR3 length: 17 amino acids. The CDR3 bases are TGCGCCAGCAGCAAGGACAGGGGGCTATCTGGGGCCAACGTCCTGACTTTC. Translated: CASSKDRGLSGANVLTF.

V gene TRBV7-9 combines with J gene TRBJ2-5; 8 bases are shared with TRBD2. Germline values: CDR1 SEHNR, CDR2 FQNEAQ (reference sequence). The CDR3 runs to 15 residues. The J segment lost 5 bases and the V segment lost 5 bases, leaving 10 bases of the junction unmatched. CDR3 nucleotides: TGTGCCAGCAGCCCAGCAGCGGGGGTGGGCGAGACCCAGTACTTC. Translating it yields CASSPAAGVGETQYF.